Listed below are T cell receptor beta chains from one sample, sequenced in a study of PD-1 blockade in mismatch repair-deficient tumors. Sequenced by immunoSEQ multiplex PCR; TCRdb stores in-frame clones only, minus some. The profile covers approximately 63,000 clones, with approximately 89% appearing a single time and approximately 15% taken by the ten largest. Sequencing used peripheral blood, obtained 52 weeks after starting pembrolizumab. These receptors were taken from an adult with mismatch repair-deficient cancer. Both conserved end residues are part of each CDR3. The order of the fields is D gene, V gene, J gene, clone size, CDR3 protein, CDR3 DNA. A D gene is named only where the DNA matches it firmly. Clone size is shown for a subset of rows, as once, few, many or a class of expanded clone.

-	TRBV4-3	TRBJ1-1	-	CASGSGSSEAFF	TGCGCCTCCGGGTCAGGCTCTTCTGAAGCTTTCTTT
-	TRBV29-1	TRBJ2-3	-	CSVEGETFTDTQYF	TGCAGCGTTGAAGGCGAAACCTTCACAGATACGCAGTATTTT
TRBD1	TRBV7-9	TRBJ2-7	-	CASSPRDRGRNEQYF	TGTGCCAGCAGCCCCCGGGACAGGGGGCGGAACGAGCAGTACTTC
TRBD1	TRBV30	TRBJ1-4	-	CAWSVRTGAEKLFF	TGTGCCTGGAGTGTACGGACAGGGGCGGAAAAACTGTTTTTT
TRBD2	TRBV28	TRBJ2-3	-	CASSPKRDDPSTDTQYF	TGTGCCAGCAGCCCCAAGCGGGATGATCCTAGCACAGATACGCAGTATTTT
-	TRBV5-6	TRBJ1-2	-	CASSFGQTLYGYTF	TGTGCCAGCAGCTTTGGACAGACCCTCTATGGCTACACCTTC
-	TRBV16	TRBJ2-7	-	CASSGSYEQYF	TGTGCCAGCAGCGGAAGCTACGAGCAGTACTTC
TRBD2	TRBV5-1	TRBJ2-5	-	CASSLGGLALSGTQYF	TGCGCCAGCAGCTTGGGGGGACTAGCACTTTCGGGGACCCAGTACTTC
TRBD1	TRBV6-6	TRBJ2-5	-	CASSYSATGQETQYF	TGTGCCAGCAGTTACTCGGCGACAGGGCAGGAGACCCAGTACTTC
-	TRBV19	TRBJ2-3	-	CASVGGGGDTQYF	TGTGCCAGTGTCGGAGGTGGTGGAGATACGCAGTATTTT
TRBD2	TRBV12-5	TRBJ2-3	-	CASGLKIGTSGGRDTQYF	TGTGCTAGTGGTTTGAAAATCGGGACTAGCGGAGGGAGGGATACGCAGTATTTT
TRBD2	TRBV5-1	TRBJ2-2	-	CASSSIGLAGGVGELFF	TGCGCCAGCAGCTCCATAGGACTAGCGGGAGGAGTCGGGGAGCTGTTTTTT
TRBD2	TRBV27	TRBJ2-2	-	CASSHPGLAGVHTGELFF	TGTGCCAGCAGTCACCCGGGACTAGCGGGAGTTCACACCGGGGAGCTGTTTTTT
-	TRBV6-5	TRBJ2-3	-	CASSPLLGDADTQYF	TGTGCCAGCTCTCCTCTTTTGGGGGACGCAGATACGCAGTATTTT
-	TRBV19	TRBJ1-5	-	CASSALMGRGYSNQPQHF	TGTGCCAGTAGTGCCCTAATGGGCAGAGGATATAGCAATCAGCCCCAGCATTTT
TRBD1	TRBV28	TRBJ1-5	-	CASQDRGSSKNQPQHF	TGTGCCAGCCAGGACAGGGGGTCCTCGAAAAATCAGCCCCAGCATTTT
-	TRBV11-2	TRBJ2-1	-	CASSFGPVENVDGYNEQFF	TGTGCCAGCAGCTTCGGGCCGGTTGAGAATGTCGATGGTTACAATGAGCAGTTCTTC
-	TRBV19	TRBJ1-5	-	CASSISDSNQPQHF	TGTGCCAGTAGTATATCGGATAGCAATCAGCCCCAGCATTTT
-	TRBV5-6	TRBJ1-5	few	CASSLNPAQPQHF	TGTGCCAGCAGCTTGAATCCGGCTCAGCCCCAGCATTTT
-	TRBV27	TRBJ2-7	-	CASSPSLVFPGSEQYF	TGTGCCAGCAGTCCCTCCCTGGTATTCCCAGGTTCCGAGCAGTACTTC
TRBD1	TRBV6-5	TRBJ2-7	-	CASSYWTGETYEQYF	TGTGCCAGCAGTTACTGGACAGGGGAAACCTACGAGCAGTACTTC
-	TRBV5-1	TRBJ1-1	few	CASSWEERFLVATEAFF	TGCGCCAGCAGCTGGGAAGAACGGTTTCTAGTCGCCACTGAAGCTTTCTTT
-	TRBV5-6	TRBJ2-7	-	CASSLDRRTYEQYF	TGTGCCAGCAGCTTGGATAGGCGGACCTACGAGCAGTACTTC
TRBD1	TRBV19	TRBJ1-1	-	CASSIIGQGGSEAFF	TGTGCCAGTAGTATTATCGGACAGGGAGGTTCTGAAGCTTTCTTT
TRBD2	TRBV4-1	TRBJ2-3	once	CASSQWSSGRATDTQYF	TGCGCCAGCAGCCAGTGGTCTAGCGGGAGGGCCACAGATACGCAGTATTTT
-	TRBV9	TRBJ2-2	-	CASSVQQGNTGELFF	TGTGCCAGCAGCGTACAACAGGGGAACACCGGGGAGCTGTTTTTT
-	TRBV27	TRBJ2-7	-	CASNPGRFGLSTYEQYF	TGTGCCAGCAACCCAGGGAGATTCGGTCTGAGTACCTACGAGCAGTACTTC
-	TRBV19	TRBJ1-5	-	CASRGTRDSNQPQHF	TGTGCCAGTCGGGGAACCAGAGATAGCAATCAGCCCCAGCATTTT
TRBD2	TRBV19	TRBJ2-2	-	CASSMSLLARGTGELFF	TGTGCCAGTAGTATGTCCCTACTAGCGAGGGGAACCGGGGAGCTGTTTTTT
TRBD2	TRBV28	TRBJ2-7	-	CASSLRSLAGFYEQYF	TGTGCCAGCAGTTTAAGGTCACTAGCGGGATTCTACGAGCAGTACTTC
-	TRBV5-6	TRBJ1-5	-	CASSTIYSNQPQHF	TGTGCCAGCAGCACCATCTATAGCAATCAGCCCCAGCATTTT
-	TRBV5-1	TRBJ2-6	-	CASGDYSGANVLTF	TGCGCCAGCGGAGACTACTCTGGGGCCAACGTCCTGACTTTC
-	TRBV9	TRBJ2-4	-	CASSPDRLYDIQYF	TGTGCCAGCAGCCCCGACCGGTTGTATGACATTCAGTACTTC
TRBD2	TRBV15	TRBJ2-1	once	CATSREAGGNNEQFF	TGTGCCACCAGCAGAGAAGCGGGAGGGAACAATGAGCAGTTCTTC
TRBD1	TRBV11-3	TRBJ2-7	-	CASSGLGTGRTYEQYF	TGTGCCAGCAGCGGACTCGGGACAGGCCGCACGTACGAGCAGTACTTC
TRBD2	TRBV5-1	TRBJ2-1	-	CASSLPGLAGQFF	TGCGCCAGCAGCTTACCCGGACTAGCGGGACAGTTCTTC
TRBD1	TRBV7-9	TRBJ2-1	once	CASSSVRAGGRGEQFF	TGTGCCAGCAGCTCCGTCAGGGCAGGGGGCCGAGGTGAGCAGTTCTTC
-	TRBV28	TRBJ2-1	-	CASSFGGVQNEQFF	TGTGCCAGCAGTTTTGGGGGAGTGCAAAATGAGCAGTTCTTC
TRBD1	TRBV27	TRBJ2-7	-	CASGTRFRDRGLRMYF	TGTGCCAGCGGCACAAGGTTCCGGGACAGGGGGCTAAGGATGTACTTC
-	TRBV27	TRBJ1-3	few	CASSRTFSGNTIYF	TGTGCCAGCAGCCGCACCTTCTCTGGAAACACCATATATTTT
-	TRBV19	TRBJ1-5	-	CASSISVLRPQHF	TGTGCCAGTAGTATAAGTGTCCTACGGCCCCAGCATTTT
-	TRBV11-2	TRBJ2-2	once	CASSLKVTGELFF	TGTGCCAGCAGCTTAAAAGTTACCGGGGAGCTGTTTTTT
-	TRBV5-1	TRBJ2-2	-	CASSLGGTTGELFF	TGCGCCAGCAGCTTAGGGGGTACAACCGGGGAGCTGTTTTTT
-	TRBV11-3	TRBJ2-7	once	CASSLLGPNYEQYF	TGTGCCAGCAGCCTGCTTGGGCCCAACTACGAGCAGTACTTC
-	TRBV6-6	TRBJ1-1	-	CASSYRSDIEAFF	TGTGCCAGCAGTTACCGCTCCGATATTGAAGCTTTCTTT
-	TRBV9	TRBJ2-3	-	CASSVNGASTDTQYF	TGTGCCAGCAGCGTCAATGGGGCGAGCACAGATACGCAGTATTTT
-	TRBV30	TRBJ1-3	-	CAWKIPGNTIYF	TGTGCCTGGAAGATCCCCGGAAACACCATATATTTT
TRBD1	TRBV4-1	TRBJ2-7	-	CASSQDGQGSYEQYF	TGCGCCAGCAGCCAAGATGGACAGGGCTCCTACGAGCAGTACTTC
-	TRBV4-3	TRBJ1-5	-	CASSQGVFSNQPQHF	TGCGCCAGCAGCCAAGGGGTGTTTAGCAATCAGCCCCAGCATTTT
-	TRBV28	TRBJ1-5	-	CASSWTSGNQPQHF	TGTGCCAGCAGTTGGACAAGTGGCAATCAGCCCCAGCATTTT
-	TRBV6-5	TRBJ2-3	-	CASSYISGGTDTQYF	TGTGCCAGCAGTTACATCTCAGGGGGCACAGATACGCAGTATTTT
-	TRBV7-9	TRBJ2-7	once	CASSTTGRNEQYF	TGTGCCAGCAGCACGACAGGGAGGAACGAGCAGTACTTC
-	TRBV6-1	TRBJ2-3	-	CASSEGVTESTDTQYF	TGTGCCAGCAGTGAAGGGGTGACGGAAAGCACAGATACGCAGTATTTT
TRBD1	TRBV9	TRBJ1-2	-	CASSTRTGLIYGYTF	TGTGCCAGCAGCACGCGGACAGGTTTGATCTATGGCTACACCTTC
-	TRBV5-6	TRBJ2-7	few	CASSLQDSYEQYF	TGTGCCAGCAGCTTGCAGGACAGTTACGAGCAGTACTTC
-	TRBV7-6	TRBJ2-7	-	CASSLGAGGSYEQYF	TGTGCCAGCAGCTTAGGTGCGGGTGGCTCCTACGAGCAGTACTTC
TRBD2	TRBV7-2	TRBJ2-1	-	CASSLGTSGTYNEQFF	TGTGCCAGCAGCTTAGGGACTAGCGGGACCTACAATGAGCAGTTCTTC
-	TRBV5-1	TRBJ1-2	-	CASSLELSGEIYGYTF	TGCGCCAGCAGCTTGGAATTATCAGGGGAGATCTATGGCTACACCTTC
TRBD1	TRBV5-1	TRBJ1-1	-	CASKFEQGQGLAFF	TGCGCCAGCAAGTTCGAACAGGGGCAGGGTTTAGCTTTCTTT